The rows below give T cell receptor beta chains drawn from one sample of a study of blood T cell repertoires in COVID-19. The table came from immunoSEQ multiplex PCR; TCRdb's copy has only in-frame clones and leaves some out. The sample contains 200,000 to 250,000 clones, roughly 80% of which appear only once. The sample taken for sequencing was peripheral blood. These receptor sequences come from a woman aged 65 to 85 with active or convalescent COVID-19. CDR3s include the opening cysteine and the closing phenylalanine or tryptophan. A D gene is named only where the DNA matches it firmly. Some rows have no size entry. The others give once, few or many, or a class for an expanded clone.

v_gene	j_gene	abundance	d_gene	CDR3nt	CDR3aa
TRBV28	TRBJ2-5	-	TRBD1	TGTGCCAGCAGAGGACAGGGACGAGAGACCCAGTACTTC	CASRGQGRETQYF
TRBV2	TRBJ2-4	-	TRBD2	TGTGCCAGCAACCCTCGGACAGCGGGGGCCGGGGGTCAGTACTTC	CASNPRTAGAGGQYF
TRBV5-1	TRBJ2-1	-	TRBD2	TGCGCCAGCAGCACCTCCGGGACTACTAACAATGAGCAGTTCTTC	CASSTSGTTNNEQFF
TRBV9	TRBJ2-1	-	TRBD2	TGTGCCAGCAGCGTCCTAACCGGGACTAGCTCCTACAATGAGCAGTTCTTC	CASSVLTGTSSYNEQFF
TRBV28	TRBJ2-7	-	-	TGTGCCAGCCCAAGGGGTACCTACGAGCAGTACTTC	CASPRGTYEQYF
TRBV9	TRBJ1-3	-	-	TGTGCCAGCAGCGGGGCAGGGGTCTCTGGAAACACCATATATTTT	CASSGAGVSGNTIYF
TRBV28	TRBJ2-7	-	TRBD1	TGTGCCAGCAGTCCACCAAGACAGGGGGCGTACGGCGAGCAGTACTTC	CASSPPRQGAYGEQYF
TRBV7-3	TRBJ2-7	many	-	TGTGCCAGCAGCCCTGGGCGCCCCTCCGAGCAGTACTTC	CASSPGRPSEQYF
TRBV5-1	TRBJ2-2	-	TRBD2	TGCGCCGGCAAGCCGACTAGCGGGAACACCGGGGAGCTGTTTTTT	CAGKPTSGNTGELFF
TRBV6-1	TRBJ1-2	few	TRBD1	TGTGCCAGCAGTGAAGTAGGACAGGGGGCCAACTATGGCTACACCTTC	CASSEVGQGANYGYTF
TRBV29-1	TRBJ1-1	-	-	TGCAGCGTTGGGGGGGTTGGTGGAGGTGGGTATGAAGCTTTCTTT	CSVGGVGGGGYEAFF
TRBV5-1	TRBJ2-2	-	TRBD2	TGCGCCAGCGCCGGGGGGAATACGAACACCGGGGAGCTGTTTTTT	CASAGGNTNTGELFF
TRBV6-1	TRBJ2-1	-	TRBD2	TGTGCCAGCACCACCTCTAGCGGGAGGGCCCCAGAGCAGTTCTTC	CASTTSSGRAPEQFF
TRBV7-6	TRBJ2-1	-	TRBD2	TGTGCCAGCAGCCAGCGCCTAGCGGGAGCCTACAATGAGCAGTTCTTC	CASSQRLAGAYNEQFF
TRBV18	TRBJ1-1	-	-	TGTGCCAGCTCAACGGACACGAACACTGAAGCTTTCTTT	CASSTDTNTEAFF
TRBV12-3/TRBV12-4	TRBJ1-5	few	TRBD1	TGTGCCAGCAGTTTGACAGGGGATCAGCCCCAGCATTTT	CASSLTGDQPQHF